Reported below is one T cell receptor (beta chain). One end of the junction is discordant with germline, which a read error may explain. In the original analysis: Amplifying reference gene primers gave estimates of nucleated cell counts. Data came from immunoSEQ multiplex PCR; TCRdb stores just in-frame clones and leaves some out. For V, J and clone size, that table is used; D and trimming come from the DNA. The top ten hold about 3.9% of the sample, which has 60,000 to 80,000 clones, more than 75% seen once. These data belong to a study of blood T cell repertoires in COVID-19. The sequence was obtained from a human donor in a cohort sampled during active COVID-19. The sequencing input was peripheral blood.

The CDR3: CASSARGGPTTNEKLFF. The CDR3 bases are TGTGCCAGCAGCGCCAGAGGGGGTCCGACAACGAATGAAAAACTGTTTTTT. The rearrangement uses TRBV9 and TRBJ1-4, with D possibly TRBD1 on 6 matching bases. This CDR3 is 17 amino acids long. Germline V gene sequence: CDR1 SGDLS, CDR2 YYNGEE.